This T cell receptor (beta chain) was profiled in a study of a mutant IDH1 vaccine in newly diagnosed glioma. Study details: Previous treatment comprised radiotherapy, temozolomide, or both, mostly both. Weeks 35 and 47 hosted visits V12 and V13, respectively.

The CDR3 contains 21 residues. V was clipped by 1 base and J by 0 bases; unmatched bases: 16. Looked up from germline, CDR1 is LGHNT and CDR2 is FRNRAP. Time point indicated: week 35, safety follow-up. What each vaccine dose contained was 300 ug of mutant IDH1 20-mer peptide, accompanied by topical imiquimod. The protocol was immunoSEQ multiplex PCR, while the TCRdb copy is restricted to in-frame clones and leaves out a portion. The sample lists around 60,000 clones; about four fifths were seen once. As to this clone: Its specificity is unknown.

The V and J genes are TRBV12-5 and TRBJ2-1, with TRBD2 matching over 9 bases. Material: PBMCs, obtained from a glioma patient whose treatment included an IDH1 peptide vaccine. This clonotype was obtained from a man aged 40-49 years with glioma. The DNA of the CDR3 is TGTGCTAGTGGTTTGGAAGTTAGCGGGGGCATCCTGATGAGCTCCTACAATGAGCAGTTCTTC. Protein: CASGLEVSGGILMSSYNEQFF.